This T cell receptor beta chain is from a study of T-cell memory formation after mild COVID-19. Germline V lookup: CDR1 SGHRS, CDR2 YFSETQ. V shed 3 bases and J 5 bases; nucleotides not matched to a gene: 2. The length of the CDR3 is 15 residues. The 5'RACE method, run with constant-segment primers, produced TCR alpha and TCR beta cDNA libraries (carrying sample barcodes and UMIs). TCRdb re-derived calls from the 5' RACE reads in MiXCR, one entry per CDR3 protein. The sample has 300,000 to 400,000 distinct CDR3 sequences; 28% are singletons. The TCR was taken from an adult woman who had mild COVID-19 (a few samples of this study predate the infection). Cell type and time point are not known. The sequencing sample was made of PBMCs or a T cell subset sorted from them (not recorded which). The V and J genes are TRBV5-1 and TRBJ1-4, with TRBD1 identical over 12 bases. The CDR3 reads CASSYGTGGNEKLFF. The CDR3, as DNA: TGCGCCAGCAGCTATGGGACAGGGGGCAATGAAAAACTGTTTTTT.